A selection of T cell receptor beta chains follows, all from one sample in a study of Ad26.COV2.S vaccination and SARS-CoV-2 variants. Here immunoSEQ multiplex PCR was the method, and the copy in TCRdb shows in-frame clones only, minus some. The sample lists some 180,000 clones; around 90% were seen once. Sequenced here: peripheral blood, sampled after recovery from COVID-19. The receptors were gathered from a human donor who had recovered from COVID-19. CDR3s include the opening cysteine and the closing phenylalanine or tryptophan. D genes are given only for firm matches. Clone size is not always given. Where it is, it says once, few, many or a class for expanded clones.

d_call,j_call,clone_size,v_call,cdr3_nt,cdr3_aa
TRBD2,TRBJ2-3,few,TRBV25-1,TGTGCCAGCAGATACTCTAGCGGGGGAACAGATACGCAGTATTTT,CASRYSSGGTDTQYF
.,TRBJ1-3,.,TRBV28,TGTGCCAACGCCCGAAGGGGAGGGGAAAACACCATATATTTT,CANARRGGENTIYF
.,TRBJ2-7,.,TRBV5-8,TGTGCCAGCAGCGGAGACTTGGACCGACCTCCCTACGAGCAGTACTTC,CASSGDLDRPPYEQYF
.,TRBJ1-6,.,TRBV27,TGTGCCAGCAGTTTTATACAGAATAATTCACCCCTCCACTTT,CASSFIQNNSPLHF
TRBD2,TRBJ2-1,.,TRBV23-1,TGCGCCAGCAGTCAATCCCCGATGGGGAGGGCCGAGGAAGATGAGCAGTTCTTC,CASSQSPMGRAEEDEQFF
.,TRBJ2-3,.,TRBV12-5,TGTGCTAGTGGTTTTGGTACAGAGGGACCAGGGGCCTCAGATACGCAGTATTTT,CASGFGTEGPGASDTQYF
TRBD2,TRBJ2-1,.,TRBV9,TGTGCCAGCAGCGTAGGCGGGGGGATCTACAATGAGCAGTTCTTC,CASSVGGGIYNEQFF
.,TRBJ1-3,.,TRBV14,TGTGCCAGCAGCCAAGCCAGGACAATCTCTGGAAACACCATATATTTT,CASSQARTISGNTIYF
.,TRBJ1-5,few,TRBV18,TGTGCCAGCTCACCCACCGGAGGGGGAGGACAGCCCCAGCATTTT,CASSPTGGGGQPQHF
.,TRBJ2-5,.,TRBV5-6,TGTGCCAGCAGCTTGGGCTGGCAAGAGACCCAGTACTTC,CASSLGWQETQYF
TRBD1,TRBJ2-7,once,TRBV9,TGTGCCAGCAGCGTGGGACAGGGTGGCGAGCAGTACTTC,CASSVGQGGEQYF
.,TRBJ1-3,.,TRBV6-5,TGTGCCAGCAGTACCCGAAACACCATATATTTT,CASSTRNTIYF
.,TRBJ2-1,.,TRBV5-1,TGCGCCAGCAGCTTGGAATCCGGGCCTCGAGAGCAGTTCTTC,CASSLESGPREQFF
TRBD1,TRBJ1-6,.,TRBV6-5,TGTGCCAGCAGTTATTCTCCGGGACAGAATAATTCACCCCTCCACTTT,CASSYSPGQNNSPLHF
TRBD1,TRBJ2-7,.,TRBV5-4,TGTGCCAGCAGCTTGGGGGACAGGGTCGAGCAGTACTTC,CASSLGDRVEQYF
.,TRBJ2-7,.,TRBV23-1,TGCGCCAGCAACCCCCTTCCAGATCGGCGAATCTACGAGCAGTACTTC,CASNPLPDRRIYEQYF
.,TRBJ2-7,few,TRBV7-3,TGTGCCAGCAGCCCCTCCCCAGGACTGAGGCCCTACGAGCAGTACTTC,CASSPSPGLRPYEQYF
.,TRBJ1-1,.,TRBV5-8,TGTGCCAGCAGCTACAGGGCGCCTATCTGGGGGGGCACTGAAGCTTTCTTT,CASSYRAPIWGGTEAFF
TRBD1,TRBJ2-3,.,TRBV19,TGTGCCAGTAGTGAGGGGGCCGCAGATACGCAGTATTTT,CASSEGAADTQYF
.,TRBJ2-7,.,TRBV4-2,TGTGCCAGCAGCCATGAAACCTCCTACGAGCAGTACTTC,CASSHETSYEQYF
.,TRBJ1-6,.,TRBV19,TGTGCCAGTGGCGGGGGTACAAGGAATTCACCCCTCCACTTT,CASGGGTRNSPLHF
TRBD2,TRBJ2-3,.,TRBV14,TGTGCCAGCAGCCAAAACCGAGCGGGAGCCGAACCATGGCCGGCAGATACGCAGTATTTT,CASSQNRAGAEPWPADTQYF
.,TRBJ1-3,.,TRBV19,TGTGCCAGTAGTCAAGGGACGGTCCCTGGAAACACCATATATTTT,CASSQGTVPGNTIYF
TRBD1,TRBJ2-6,once,TRBV6-5,TGTGCCAGCAGACCCGACAGGGCTGGGGCCAACGTCCTGACTTTC,CASRPDRAGANVLTF